This TCR beta chain was recovered during a study of early T cells in non-severe SARS-CoV-2 infection. About the research overall: Bulk RNA from unsorted whole blood was sequenced; chains were unpaired. The study's findings and limits: Reliance on VDJdb matching favored anti-spike CD8 responses; private and CD4 specificities were missed.

Germline V gives CDR1 SGDLS, CDR2 YYNGEE. This CDR3 is 15 amino acids long. V shed 2 bases, J shed 9 bases, and the junction held 11 bases outside the gene matches. Each cDNA molecule carried a unique molecular identifier. From the 5' RACE reads, TCRdb called clonotypes with MiXCR, one entry per CDR3 protein. The sample gives 60,000 to 90,000 distinct CDR3 sequences, approximately 16% of which show up once; approximately 2.9% is in the top ten. For this clonotype: Antigen: not known.

The source of this sequence is an adult who was a healthcare worker with PCR-confirmed SARS-CoV-2 infection or an uninfected control (not recorded which). Sequencing was done on a sample of whole blood. The chain links TRBV9 to TRBJ2-1; 7 bases agree with TRBD1. This CDR3 reads CASSVLGQVGGEQFF. CDR3 bases: TGTGCCAGCAGCGTCCTAGGACAGGTAGGGGGTGAGCAGTTCTTC. Full variable domain (remainder filled in from reference TRBV9 and TRBJ2-1): DSGVTQTPKHLITATGQRVTLRCSPRSGDLSVYWYQQSLDQGLQFLIQYYNGEERAKGNILERFSAQQFPDLHSELNLSSLELGDSALYFCASSVLGQVGGEQFFGPGTRLTVL.